Listed below are T cell receptor beta chains from one sample, sequenced in a study of metastatic and nonmetastatic thyroid tumors. From the PCR reads, TCRdb re-called clones with MiXCR. Among roughly 50,000 clones listed, less than 25% were seen once. Sequencing was performed on blood. The receptors derive from a male donor with papillary thyroid cancer or a benign thyroid nodule (not recorded which). Some clones in this sample may be carry-over from other donors' samples. Each CDR3 is given with its conserved first and last residue. Fields, in order: V gene, clone size, J gene, D gene, CDR3 protein, CDR3 DNA. A D gene is named only where the DNA matches it firmly. Expanded clones get a size class; other rows say once, few or many, or leave the size out.

TRBV4-2,NA,TRBJ2-7,TRBD2,CASSQDDSGSSYEQYF,TGTGCCAGCAGCCAAGATGATAGCGGGAGCTCCTACGAGCAGTACTTC
TRBV6-2/TRBV6-3,few,TRBJ1-1,NA,CASTYPFGAGTNTEAFF,TGTGCCAGCACGTACCCGTTTGGGGCAGGAACGAACACTGAAGCTTTCTTT
TRBV27,many,TRBJ1-1,TRBD1,CASCAGTELTEAFF,TGTGCCAGCTGTGCCGGGACAGAGCTTACTGAAGCTTTCTTT
TRBV6-1,many,TRBJ1-1,NA,CASSNPPGVNTEAFF,TGTGCCAGCAGCAACCCACCGGGGGTTAACACTGAAGCTTTCTTT
TRBV19,NA,TRBJ1-5,TRBD1,CASSRTGDFNQPQHF,TGTGCCAGTAGTCGTACAGGGGATTTCAATCAGCCCCAGCATTTT
TRBV9,many,TRBJ2-3,NA,CASSESTDTQYF,TGTGCCAGCAGCGAGAGCACAGATACGCAGTATTTT
TRBV5-4,few,TRBJ1-2,NA,CASSSGGPDKAGGYTF,TGTGCCAGCAGCTCCGGAGGACCCGACAAGGCCGGAGGCTACACCTTC
TRBV6-1,many,TRBJ1-2,TRBD1,CASRGQGAEGYTF,TGTGCCAGCAGAGGACAGGGGGCTGAAGGCTACACCTTC
TRBV19,many,TRBJ1-1,NA,CASSIAANTEAFF,TGTGCCAGTAGTATCGCGGCGAACACTGAAGCTTTCTTT
TRBV18,NA,TRBJ2-7,NA,CASSPLTDSHEQYF,TGTGCCAGCTCACCACTGACTGACAGCCACGAGCAGTACTTC
TRBV18,many,TRBJ2-2,NA,CASSLNTGELFF,TGTGCCAGCTCACTAAACACCGGGGAGCTGTTTTTT
TRBV12-3/TRBV12-4,many,TRBJ1-1,NA,CASSLDGRWVGLPGSREAFF,TGTGCCAGCAGTTTAGATGGTAGGTGGGTGGGTCTGCCGGGAAGTAGGGAAGCTTTCTTT
TRBV20-1,many,TRBJ1-6,NA,CSAREVASPVSPLHF,TGCAGTGCTAGAGAAGTTGCAAGCCCGGTTTCACCCCTCCACTTT
TRBV11-2,NA,TRBJ2-7,NA,CASSPGTLFEQYF,TGTGCCAGCAGCCCCGGGACACTTTTCGAGCAGTACTTC
TRBV6-6,NA,TRBJ1-1,NA,CASSYNRVNTEAFF,TGTGCCAGCAGTTATAATAGAGTGAACACCGAAGCTTTCTTT
TRBV15,many,TRBJ2-5,NA,CATSSDLGSETQYF,TGTGCCACCAGCAGTGACTTAGGTTCCGAGACCCAGTACTTC
TRBV12-3/TRBV12-4,many,TRBJ2-5,NA,CASTSLFARETQYF,TGTGCCAGCACCTCCCTGTTCGCTCGGGAGACCCAGTACTTC
TRBV9,many,TRBJ1-1,NA,CASSPRGGAEAFF,TGTGCCAGCAGCCCTCGGGGGGGGGCAGAAGCTTTCTTT
TRBV3-1,once,TRBJ1-2,NA,CASRMGSTYGYTF,TGTGCCAGCAGAATGGGGTCAACCTATGGCTACACCTTC
TRBV7-9,many,TRBJ2-1,TRBD2,CASSSGTSPSTREQFF,TGTGCCAGCAGCTCCGGGACTAGCCCTTCCACAAGGGAGCAGTTCTTC
TRBV11-2,NA,TRBJ1-2,TRBD1,CASSLGNTGALYGYTF,TGTGCCAGCAGCTTAGGCAATACAGGGGCCCTCTATGGCTACACCTTC
TRBV20-1,NA,TRBJ2-1,NA,CSAPSLGGWNEQFF,TGCAGTGCTCCCAGCCTAGGGGGGTGGAATGAGCAGTTCTTC
TRBV4-2,few,TRBJ1-5,TRBD1,CASSRVGTGEQPQHF,TGTGCCAGCAGCCGCGTCGGGACAGGGGAACAGCCCCAGCATTTT
TRBV19,NA,TRBJ2-7,TRBD2,CASTDWTSGTWEQYF,TGTGCCAGTACCGACTGGACTAGCGGGACATGGGAGCAGTACTTC
TRBV7-9,many,TRBJ2-6,NA,CASSLGLSGANVLTF,TGTGCCAGCAGCTTAGGCCTCTCTGGGGCCAACGTCCTGACTTTC
TRBV27,few,TRBJ2-7,NA,CASSSTIVAYEQYF,TGTGCCAGCAGTTCTACTATAGTGGCCTACGAGCAGTACTTC
TRBV20-1,NA,TRBJ1-5,NA,CSARDRVSADYSNQPQHF,TGCAGTGCTAGAGATCGTGTATCCGCGGATTATAGCAATCAGCCCCAGCACTTT
TRBV30,once,TRBJ1-2,TRBD1,CAWEGQVIGYTF,TGTGCCTGGGAAGGACAGGTGATTGGCTACACCTTC
TRBV12-3/TRBV12-4,few,TRBJ1-2,NA,CASSLGRTNGYTF,TGTGCCAGCAGTTTAGGCAGAACGAATGGCTACACCTTC
TRBV6-1,few,TRBJ2-1,TRBD2,CASSSGGNEQFF,TGTGCCAGCAGTAGCGGGGGGAATGAGCAGTTCTTC
TRBV9,NA,TRBJ2-3,TRBD2,CASSNLAGSTDTQYF,TGTGCCAGCAGCAACCTAGCGGGGAGCACAGATACGCAGTATTTT
TRBV7-2,NA,TRBJ2-1,NA,CASSETGRRLQFF,TGTGCCAGCAGCGAGACGGGTCGACGTTTGCAGTTCTTC
TRBV6-1,many,TRBJ2-1,NA,CASNNAGSYNEQFF,TGTGCCAGCAATAATGCAGGAAGCTACAATGAGCAGTTCTTC
TRBV6-1,many,TRBJ2-7,NA,CASSPRTRPYEQYF,TGTGCCAGCAGCCCCCGGACCAGACCCTACGAGCAGTACTTC
TRBV2,NA,TRBJ1-1,TRBD1,CSSSTQGVNTESFF,TGTTCCAGCTCCACACAGGGGGTGAACACTGAATCTTTCTTT
TRBV4-1,NA,TRBJ2-6,TRBD2,CASSVTPAGAGANVLTF,TGCGCCAGCAGCGTAACCCCAGCGGGAGCTGGGGCCAACGTCCTGACTTTC
TRBV6-1,many,TRBJ1-2,NA,CASTAGGGNYGYTF,TGTGCCAGCACCGCCGGGGGGGGTAACTATGGCTACACCTTC
TRBV6-1,many,TRBJ2-5,TRBD2,CASSDRLAGLGETQYF,TGTGCCAGCAGTGACCGACTAGCGGGATTGGGGGAGACCCAGTACTTC
TRBV6-9,few,TRBJ2-7,NA,CPSSSPAASYEQYF,TGTCCCAGCAGTTCCCCGGCCGCTTCCTACGAGCAGTACTTC
TRBV4-3,NA,TRBJ1-1,NA,CASSKEATAVEAFF,TGCGCCAGCAGCAAAGAGGCGACGGCTGTTGAAGCTTTCTTT
TRBV11-1,NA,TRBJ2-1,TRBD1,CASSLDKSGDRDKQFF,TGTGCCAGCAGCTTAGATAAGTCGGGCGACAGGGATAAGCAGTTCTTC
TRBV5-5,NA,TRBJ2-5,TRBD2,CASSLRGTSGQETQYF,TGTGCCAGCAGCTTGAGAGGGACTAGCGGCCAAGAGACCCAGTACTTC
TRBV6-4,few,TRBJ2-3,TRBD2,CASSKLAASTDTQYF,TGTGCCAGCAGTAAACTAGCGGCCAGCACAGATACGCAGTATTTT
TRBV12-3/TRBV12-4,NA,TRBJ2-7,TRBD1,CASSLRTGGGEQYF,TGTGCCAGCAGTCTCCGGACAGGGGGGGGCGAGCAGTACTTC
TRBV19,NA,TRBJ2-6,NA,CASALGLVRSGANVLTF,TGTGCCAGTGCCCTAGGGTTGGTACGCTCTGGGGCCAACGTCCTGACTTTC
TRBV20-1,NA,TRBJ2-3,TRBD2,CSLKGLAGVLDTQYF,TGCAGCCTCAAGGGGCTAGCGGGAGTTTTGGATACGCAGTATTTT
TRBV2,few,TRBJ2-1,NA,CASKRSVGFDEQFF,TGTGCCAGCAAACGCAGCGTGGGTTTTGATGAGCAGTTCTTC
TRBV3-1,many,TRBJ1-1,TRBD1,CASSRSTGGAEAFF,TGTGCCAGCAGCCGGTCAACAGGGGGGGCTGAAGCTTTCTTT
TRBV19,many,TRBJ1-3,NA,CATSAWGALSGNTIYF,TGTGCCACTAGTGCGTGGGGGGCCCTCTCTGGAAACACCATATATTTT
TRBV5-1,medium-sized,TRBJ1-6,NA,CASSEPGESPLHF,TGCGCCAGCAGCGAACCAGGGGAATCACCCCTCCACTTT
TRBV29-1,NA,TRBJ2-1,NA,CSVDGAPLGAGEQFF,TGCAGCGTTGACGGGGCCCCCCTAGGGGCAGGTGAGCAGTTCTTC